These T cell receptor beta chains were read from a single sample in a study of cytomegalovirus exposure and HLA in healthy donors. TCRdb keeps only in-frame clones here, not all; method: immunoSEQ multiplex PCR. The sample lists roughly 150,000 clones, 50% to 75% seen once, with less than 3.5% in the top ten. The sequenced material came from PBMCs. All receptors come from a woman aged 25 to 39 in good health and CMV-seropositive. CDR3s include the opening cysteine and the closing phenylalanine or tryptophan. A D gene is named only where the DNA matches it firmly. For some rows the clone size is stated as once, few or many, or as a class when expanded; others skip it.

cdr3_nt	cdr3_aa	clone_size	j_call	d_call	v_call
TGTGCCAGCGCCCCTAGAACGGGCCCCCGGGGAGAGACCCAGTACTTC	CASAPRTGPRGETQYF	.	TRBJ2-5	.	TRBV19
TGTGCCAGCAGCCAAGGGGGACTTTCTGGGGCCAACGTCCTGACTTTC	CASSQGGLSGANVLTF	medium-sized	TRBJ2-6	.	TRBV4-2
TGCGCCAGCAGCTTTGGGGGCCTCAGCACAGATACGCAGTATTTT	CASSFGGLSTDTQYF	.	TRBJ2-3	.	TRBV5-1
TGTGCCAGCAGTTTTGCAGCAGAGACTTTATACGAGCAGTACTTC	CASSFAAETLYEQYF	.	TRBJ2-7	.	TRBV27
TGTGCCAGCAGTTTGAGGGGGGGCCGTGATACGCAGTATTTT	CASSLRGGRDTQYF	.	TRBJ2-3	.	TRBV27
TGTGCCAGCAGCCAAGTTGGACAGGGTCCCCTACGAGAGCAGTACTTC	CASSQVGQGPLREQYF	.	TRBJ2-7	TRBD1	TRBV14
TGTGCCAGCAGCCCTCAGGGGAGGGGGACCCAGTACTTC	CASSPQGRGTQYF	.	TRBJ2-5	.	TRBV6-7
TGTGCCAGCAGCTTACAGGGAGGGGACACTGAAGCTTTCTTT	CASSLQGGDTEAFF	.	TRBJ1-1	.	TRBV11-3
TGTGCCAGCACAGCAGGCGATCGGCCCCAGCATTTT	CASTAGDRPQHF	few	TRBJ1-5	.	TRBV2
TGTGCCACCAGCGAGAAACGGGGACTAGCGGGTAACGAGCAGTACTTC	CATSEKRGLAGNEQYF	few	TRBJ2-7	TRBD2	TRBV15
TGTGCCACCAGCAGAGGGACTAGCGCCACAGATACGCAGTATTTT	CATSRGTSATDTQYF	once	TRBJ2-3	TRBD2	TRBV15
TGTGCCAGCGCGGACACTAAGGGGGCAGATACGCAGTATTTT	CASADTKGADTQYF	.	TRBJ2-3	.	TRBV6-5
TGTGCCACCAGCAGAGATAGCGCGGACTACGAGCAGTACTTC	CATSRDSADYEQYF	.	TRBJ2-7	.	TRBV15
TGTGCCTGGATGGCGGGGTATAATTCCCCCCTCCACTTT	CAWMAGYNSPLHF	.	TRBJ1-6	.	TRBV30
TGTGCCAGCAGTGGATGGAGGGGGCAAGGCTACACCTTC	CASSGWRGQGYTF	few	TRBJ1-2	TRBD1	TRBV2
TGCGCCAGCTCGGGGGTCGGCAGCAACACTGAAGCTTTCTTT	CASSGVGSNTEAFF	few	TRBJ1-1	.	TRBV5-1
TGTGCCAGCAGCCCCGGACTCGGGGGGGATACGCAGTATTTT	CASSPGLGGDTQYF	.	TRBJ2-3	TRBD2	TRBV7-3
TGTGCCAGCAGCTTAGGGGACAGCACAAAAGGAAAACTGTTTTTT	CASSLGDSTKGKLFF	.	TRBJ1-4	TRBD1	TRBV5-4
TGCGCCAGCAGCTTGGGAAGGGGTTGGGCAGGGGATATCCAAGAGACCCAGTACTTC	CASSLGRGWAGDIQETQYF	.	TRBJ2-5	.	TRBV5-1
TGCGCCAGCAGCTTGAGTCAGGGTGAAGCTTTCTTT	CASSLSQGEAFF	few	TRBJ1-1	.	TRBV5-1